This T cell receptor beta chain appears in the sequencing data of a study of blood T cell repertoires in COVID-19. This table comes from immunoSEQ multiplex PCR, and its TCRdb copy is limited to in-frame clones, with some not included. The table lists 20,000 to 25,000 clones, over 70% of them singletons. This sequence originates from a man between 60 and 75 years old with active COVID-19. The sequencing input was peripheral blood.

CDR3 region: CASSAGTGSIEQYF. CDR3 nucleotides: TGTGCCAGCAGCGCCGGGACAGGCTCTATCGAGCAGTACTTC. V and J are TRBV5-5 and TRBJ2-7; the match to TRBD1 covers 8 bases. The J segment lost 6 bases and the V segment lost 4 bases, leaving 9 bases of the junction unmatched. The CDR3 consists of 14 residues. The germline CDR1 and CDR2 sequences are SGHKS and YYEKEE (reference sequence).